Presented here are 5 T cell receptor beta chains from one specimen sequenced in a study of cytomegalovirus exposure and HLA in healthy donors. The PCR had 60 Vbeta and 13 Jbeta primers. Using immunoSEQ multiplex PCR, the repertoire was profiled, and TCRdb retains in-frame clones only, with some absent. The data show roughly 43,000 clones, about 60% seen once. Sample: PBMCs. The receptors come from a human donor in good health.

The rearrangement joins TRBV7-2 to TRBJ1-3, with 7 nucleotides matching TRBD1. Germline assignment: CDR1 SGHTA and CDR2 FQGNSA. Unmatched junction bases numbered 9, after V lost 8 bases and J lost 2 bases. The CDR3 covers 15 residues. The CDR3 DNA reads TGTGCCAGCTCCCATCGAGGGGGCACTGGAAACACCATATATTTT. It codes for CASSHRGGTGNTIYF.

The CDR3 region is CASSPSTGGSYEQYF. For the CDR3, the DNA is TGTGCCAGCTCACCATCGACAGGGGGCTCCTACGAGCAGTACTTC. The chain joins TRBV18 to TRBJ2-7; TRBD1 agrees at 9 bases. The CDR3 loop spans 15 amino acids. Germline V CDR1 and CDR2: KGHSH, LQKENI. V trimming: 2 bases; J trimming: 0 bases; junction bases outside the gene matches: 2.

This clone was found a few times. V usage is TRBV7-2 and J usage is TRBJ2-5, with TRBD2 identical over 8 bases. This CDR3 is built from 15 residues. From germline, CDR1 is SGHTA and CDR2 FQGNSA. V lost 3 bases, J lost 1 base, and 4 bases stayed unmatched. DNA for the CDR3: TGTGCCAGCAGCTTTAGCGGGGCCCGCCAAGAGACCCAGTACTTC. Its protein product is CASSFSGARQETQYF.

The gene calls are TRBV18 and TRBJ1-1; the D is unclear. V was clipped by 1 base and J by 3 bases, with 6 bases between them. CDR1 and CDR2 (germline): KGHSH, LQKENI. CDR3 length equals 13 residues. CDR3 loop: CASSPRSDTEAFF. The CDR3 DNA reads TGTGCCAGCTCACCACGGAGTGACACTGAAGCTTTCTTT. The full variable domain, with the rest looked up from reference TRBV18 and TRBJ1-1, is NAGVMQNPRHLVRRRGQEARLRCSPMKGHSHVYWYRQLPEEGLKFMVYLQKENIIDESGMPKERFSAEFPKEGPSILRIQQVVRGDSAAYFCASSPRSDTEAFFGQGTRLTVV.

In its sample, this clone was seen a few times. The gene calls are TRBV18 and TRBJ1-3; a possible D gene is TRBD1 (5 bases). CDR1 is KGHSH, CDR2 LQKENI, per germline. V shed 11 bases and J shed 0 bases, with 11 bases lying between them. CDR3 size: 13 residues. The CDR3 protein is CAGTGDSGNTIYF. The CDR3 DNA is TGTGCCGGGACGGGGGACTCTGGAAACACCATATATTTT.